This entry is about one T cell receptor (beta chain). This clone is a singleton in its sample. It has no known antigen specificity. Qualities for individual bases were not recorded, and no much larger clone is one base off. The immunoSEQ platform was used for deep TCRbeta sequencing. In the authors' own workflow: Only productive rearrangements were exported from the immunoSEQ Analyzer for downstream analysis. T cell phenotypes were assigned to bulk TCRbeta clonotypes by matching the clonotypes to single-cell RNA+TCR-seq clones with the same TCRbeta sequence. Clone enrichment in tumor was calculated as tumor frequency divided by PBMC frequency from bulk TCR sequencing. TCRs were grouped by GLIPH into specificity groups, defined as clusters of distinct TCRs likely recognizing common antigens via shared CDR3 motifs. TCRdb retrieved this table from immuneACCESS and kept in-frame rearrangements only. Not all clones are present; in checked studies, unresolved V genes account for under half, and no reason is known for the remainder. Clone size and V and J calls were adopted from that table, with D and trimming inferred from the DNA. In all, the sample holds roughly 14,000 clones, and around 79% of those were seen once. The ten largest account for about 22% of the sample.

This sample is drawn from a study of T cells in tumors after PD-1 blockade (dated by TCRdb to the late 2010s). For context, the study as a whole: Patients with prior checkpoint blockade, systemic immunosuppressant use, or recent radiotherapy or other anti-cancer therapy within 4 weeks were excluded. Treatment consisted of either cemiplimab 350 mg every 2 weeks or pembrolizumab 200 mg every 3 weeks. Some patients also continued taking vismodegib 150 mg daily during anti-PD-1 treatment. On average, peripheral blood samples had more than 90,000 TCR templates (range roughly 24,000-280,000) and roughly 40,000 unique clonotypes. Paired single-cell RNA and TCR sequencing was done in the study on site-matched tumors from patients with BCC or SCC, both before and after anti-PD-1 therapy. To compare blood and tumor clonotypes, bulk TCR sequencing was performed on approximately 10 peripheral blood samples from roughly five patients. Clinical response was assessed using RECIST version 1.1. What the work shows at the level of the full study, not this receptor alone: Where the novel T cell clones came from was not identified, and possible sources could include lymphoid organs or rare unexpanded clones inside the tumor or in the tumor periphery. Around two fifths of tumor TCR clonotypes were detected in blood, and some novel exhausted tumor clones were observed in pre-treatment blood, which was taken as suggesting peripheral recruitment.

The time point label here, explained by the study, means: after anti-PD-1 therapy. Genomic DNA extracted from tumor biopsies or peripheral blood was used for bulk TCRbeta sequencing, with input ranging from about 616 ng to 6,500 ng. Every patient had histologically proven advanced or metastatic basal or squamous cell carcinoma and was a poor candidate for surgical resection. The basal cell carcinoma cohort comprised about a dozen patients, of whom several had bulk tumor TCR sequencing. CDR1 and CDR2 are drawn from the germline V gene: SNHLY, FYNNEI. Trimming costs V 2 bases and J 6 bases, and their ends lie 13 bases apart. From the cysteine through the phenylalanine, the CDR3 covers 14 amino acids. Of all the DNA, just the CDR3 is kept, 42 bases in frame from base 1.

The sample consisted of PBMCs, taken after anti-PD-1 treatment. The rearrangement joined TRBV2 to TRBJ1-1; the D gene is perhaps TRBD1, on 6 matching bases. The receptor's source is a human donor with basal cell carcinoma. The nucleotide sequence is TGTGCCAGCAGTGAAAGGGGCAGGGGCCCTGAAGCTTTCTTT. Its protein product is CASSERGRGPEAFF.